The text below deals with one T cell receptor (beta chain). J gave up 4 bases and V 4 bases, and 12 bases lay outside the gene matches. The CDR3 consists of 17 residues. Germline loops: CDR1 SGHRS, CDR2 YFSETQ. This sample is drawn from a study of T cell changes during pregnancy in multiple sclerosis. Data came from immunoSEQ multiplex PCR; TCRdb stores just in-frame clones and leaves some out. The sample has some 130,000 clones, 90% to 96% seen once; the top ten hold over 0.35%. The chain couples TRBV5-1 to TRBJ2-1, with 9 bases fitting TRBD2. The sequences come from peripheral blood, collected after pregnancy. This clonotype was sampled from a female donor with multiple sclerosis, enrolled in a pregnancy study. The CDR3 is CASSRLASGIAYNEQFF. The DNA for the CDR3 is TGCGCCAGCAGCCGATTAGCTAGCGGGATAGCATACAATGAGCAGTTCTTC.